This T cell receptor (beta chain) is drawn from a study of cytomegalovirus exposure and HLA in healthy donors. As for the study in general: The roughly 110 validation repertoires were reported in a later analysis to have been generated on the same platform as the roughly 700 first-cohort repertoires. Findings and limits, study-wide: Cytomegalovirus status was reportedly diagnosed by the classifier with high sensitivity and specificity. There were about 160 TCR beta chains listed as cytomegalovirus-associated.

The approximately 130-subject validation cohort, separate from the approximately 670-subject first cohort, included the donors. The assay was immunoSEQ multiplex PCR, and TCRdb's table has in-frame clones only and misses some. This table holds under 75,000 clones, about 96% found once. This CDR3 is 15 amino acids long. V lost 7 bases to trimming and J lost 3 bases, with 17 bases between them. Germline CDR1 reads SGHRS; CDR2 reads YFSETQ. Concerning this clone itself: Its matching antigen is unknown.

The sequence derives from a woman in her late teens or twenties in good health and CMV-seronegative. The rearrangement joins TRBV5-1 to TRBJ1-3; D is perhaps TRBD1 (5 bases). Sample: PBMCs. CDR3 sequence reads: CASPVSGVGGNTIYF. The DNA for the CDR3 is TGCGCCAGCCCCGTGTCGGGGGTAGGTGGAAACACCATATATTTT.